The rows below give T cell receptor beta chains drawn from one sample of a study of CD8 T cells in Susac syndrome. One entry per CDR3 protein, called by TCRdb with MiXCR from the immunoSEQ multiplex PCR reads. The sample holds about 140,000 distinct CDR3 sequences, roughly 94% seen once. Sequences were obtained from CD4+ T cells from PBMCs. These TCRs come from a human donor with Susac syndrome. The CDR3 runs from the conserved cysteine through the conserved F or W. Each record gives: J gene, V gene, D gene, clone size, CDR3 protein, CDR3 DNA. The D gene is left open where the match is weak. Clone size appears in some rows only: once, few, many, or a class for an expanded clone.

>TRBJ1-6|TRBV6-6|.|.
CASSSPGSPPLHF
TGTGCCAGCAGTTCACCGGGGAGTCCACCCCTCCACTTT
>TRBJ2-7|TRBV5-1|.|once
CASSPGPGLEGEQYF
TGCGCCAGCAGCCCGGGACCGGGCCTTGAAGGGGAGCAGTACTTC
>TRBJ2-5|TRBV7-2|.|.
CASSPPGWGVQETQYF
TGTGCCAGCAGTCCCCCCGGGTGGGGCGTTCAAGAGACCCAGTACTTC
>TRBJ2-3|TRBV25-1|TRBD2|.
CASTSLAGGSDTQYF
TGTGCCAGCACTTCTCTAGCGGGAGGTTCAGATACGCAGTATTTT
>TRBJ2-7|TRBV11-2|TRBD1|.
CASSLAPAGGMSEQYF
TGTGCCAGCAGCTTAGCGCCGGCAGGGGGTATGTCCGAGCAGTACTTC
>TRBJ2-3|TRBV6-4|.|.
CASSDGQGHTDTQYF
TGTGCCAGCAGTGACGGGCAGGGACACACAGATACGCAGTATTTT
>TRBJ2-3|TRBV19|.|.
CASSIRQLDTQYF
TGTGCCAGTAGTATTCGGCAGTTAGATACGCAGTATTTT
>TRBJ1-6|TRBV12-3/TRBV12-4|.|.
CASSSMTVNSPLHF
TGTGCCAGCAGCTCAATGACGGTCAATTCACCCCTCCACTTT
>TRBJ1-1|TRBV7-9|.|.
CASSSGGLGAFF
TGTGCCAGCAGCTCCGGGGGCCTGGGAGCTTTCTTT
>TRBJ2-6|TRBV20-1|.|.
CSARVNSGANVLTF
TGCAGTGCTAGAGTCAACTCTGGGGCCAACGTCCTGACTTTC
>TRBJ1-1|TRBV30|.|.
CAWSVLRQPNTEAFF
TGTGCCTGGAGTGTACTACGACAGCCGAACACTGAAGCTTTCTTT
>TRBJ2-1|TRBV7-3|TRBD2|.
CASSLSGSGGLNEQFF
TGTGCCAGCAGCTTAAGTGGTAGCGGGGGGCTGAATGAGCAGTTCTTC
>TRBJ1-1|TRBV6-2/TRBV6-3|TRBD1|once
CASSLERDSLNTEAFF
TGTGCCAGCAGTCTCGAGCGGGACAGCCTGAACACTGAAGCTTTCTTT
>TRBJ2-1|TRBV25-1|.|.
CASSEWSEGNEQFF
TGTGCCAGCAGTGAGTGGTCGGAGGGGAATGAGCAGTTCTTC
>TRBJ2-7|TRBV20-1|TRBD2|.
CSASRTRQRGSYEQYF
TGCAGTGCTAGCCGAACTCGGCAGCGGGGGAGCTACGAGCAGTACTTC
>TRBJ1-3|TRBV19|.|.
CASTPGHLSGNTIYF
TGTGCCAGTACCCCGGGACACCTCTCTGGAAACACCATATATTTT
>TRBJ2-3|TRBV7-9|TRBD2|.
CASSLASGLAGTDTQYF
TGTGCCAGCAGCTTAGCCTCGGGACTAGCGGGCACAGATACGCAGTATTTT
>TRBJ1-2|TRBV5-1|.|.
CASSLGHGGNYGYTF
TGCGCCAGCAGCTTGGGTCATGGGGGTAACTATGGCTACACCTTC